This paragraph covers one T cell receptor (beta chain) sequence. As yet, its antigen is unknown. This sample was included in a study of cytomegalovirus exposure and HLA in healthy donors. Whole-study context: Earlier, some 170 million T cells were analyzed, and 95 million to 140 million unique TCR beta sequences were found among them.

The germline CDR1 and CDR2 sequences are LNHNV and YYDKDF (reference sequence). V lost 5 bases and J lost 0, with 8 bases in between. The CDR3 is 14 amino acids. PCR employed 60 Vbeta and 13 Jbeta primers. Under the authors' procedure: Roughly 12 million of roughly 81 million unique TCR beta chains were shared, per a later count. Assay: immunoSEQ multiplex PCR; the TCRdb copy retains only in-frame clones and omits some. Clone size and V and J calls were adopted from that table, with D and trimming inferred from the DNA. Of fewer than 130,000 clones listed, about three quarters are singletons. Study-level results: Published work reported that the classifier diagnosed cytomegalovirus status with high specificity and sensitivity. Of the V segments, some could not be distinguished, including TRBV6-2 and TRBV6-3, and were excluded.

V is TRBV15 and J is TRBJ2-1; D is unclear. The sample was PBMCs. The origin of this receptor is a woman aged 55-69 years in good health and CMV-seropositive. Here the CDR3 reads CATSESPSYNEQFF. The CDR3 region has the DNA TGTGCCACCAGCGAGAGTCCCTCCTACAATGAGCAGTTCTTC.